The present T cell receptor beta chain was sequenced within a study of patients and donors after allogeneic stem cell transplantation. TCRdb ran MiXCR on the RT-PCR reads and lists one entry per CDR3 protein. This table holds some 200,000 distinct CDR3 sequences, roughly 40% found once. V lost 4 bases and J lost 2, with 12 bases in between. The CDR3 loop spans 14 amino acids. Germline CDR1 is SGHRS and CDR2 is YFSETQ. This TCR was recovered from a human donor who was either an allogeneic HSCT recipient or a stem cell or donor lymphocyte infusion donor (not recorded which). It is not recorded whose cells these are; they may come from a transplant donor. Sequenced: blood, either unsorted or a sorted T cell fraction (not recorded which). This chain uses TRBV5-1 with TRBJ2-5; D perhaps matches TRBD1 (6 bases). CDR3 sequence reads: CASSTDGTQETQYF. The CDR3 DNA is TGCGCCAGCAGCACAGACGGGACACAAGAGACCCAGTACTTC.